A selection of T cell receptor beta chains follows, all from one sample in a study of T cells in Graves' hyperthyroidism and ophthalmopathy. TCRdb re-derived calls from the multiplex PCR reads in MiXCR, one entry per CDR3 protein. The table records approximately 640,000 distinct CDR3 sequences, 16% of them present only once. Sequenced input: blood. The receptor set was obtained from a woman aged 30 to 39 with Graves' hyperthyroidism. Each CDR3 is given with its conserved first and last residue. A D gene is named only where the DNA matches it firmly. A clone size is listed for some rows: how often the clone was seen (once, few, many), or a class if it is expanded.

few,NA,TRBJ2-7,TRBV9,TGTGCCAGCAGCGTAGGGGCCTCACGCTACGAGCAGTACTTC,CASSVGASRYEQYF
many,TRBD2,TRBJ2-7,TRBV5-1,TGCGCCAGCAGCGGGACTAGCAGGAACGAGCAGTACTTC,CASSGTSRNEQYF
many,NA,TRBJ2-2,TRBV12-3/TRBV12-4,TGTGCCACCAGGGGATGGGGCACCGGGGAGCTGTTTTTT,CATRGWGTGELFF
few,NA,TRBJ2-4,TRBV6-2/TRBV6-3,TGTGCCAGCATCCACAGGGGGCAGGCGGGAGGCGTTCAGTACTTC,CASIHRGQAGGVQYF
NA,TRBD1,TRBJ2-5,TRBV7-8,TGTGCCAGCAGCTTATTAATTGGCACCGGGACAGCTAAAGAGGCCCAGTACTTC,CASSLLIGTGTAKEAQYF
many,NA,TRBJ2-1,TRBV2,TGTGCCAGCAGTATTACCAGGGTGACGGGGAATGAGCAGTTCTTC,CASSITRVTGNEQFF
many,NA,TRBJ2-1,TRBV11-1,TGTGCCAGCAGCTTGGCCCTCGAGGTTGAGCAGTTCTTC,CASSLALEVEQFF
many,NA,TRBJ2-2,TRBV24-1,TGTGCCATAAACCGGGACGGAGCCACCGGGGAGCTGTTTTTT,CAINRDGATGELFF
many,NA,TRBJ1-2,TRBV6-2/TRBV6-3,TGTGCCAGCAGTTACAGTCACCTCTATGGCTACACCTTC,CASSYSHLYGYTF
many,TRBD2,TRBJ2-3,TRBV20-1,TGCAGTGCTAGAGAAGGGTGGAGCGGGAGGGCCGGGGATACGCAGTATTTT,CSAREGWSGRAGDTQYF
many,NA,TRBJ2-3,TRBV12-3/TRBV12-4,TGTGCCAGCAGTTTGGGGACTGACTATGATACGCAGTATTTT,CASSLGTDYDTQYF
many,NA,TRBJ2-7,TRBV28,TGTGCCAGCAGTTTGGCTAGCGAGAGGTACGAGCAGTACTTC,CASSLASERYEQYF
NA,NA,TRBJ2-1,TRBV30,TGTGCCTGGAGTGTTGGGTTCGGTGAGCAGTTCTTC,CAWSVGFGEQFF
few,NA,TRBJ2-7,TRBV6-6,TGTGCCAGCAGTTACACTAGACCCGTCGGCGAGCAGTACTTC,CASSYTRPVGEQYF
many,TRBD1,TRBJ1-1,TRBV24-1,TGTGCCACCAGTGATACCCCTGGACAGGGCAGTACTGAAGCTTTCTTT,CATSDTPGQGSTEAFF
few,NA,TRBJ1-3,TRBV28,TGTGCCAGCAGTCCTTTCGGGGGATCGCAGTGGGGAAACACCATATATTTT,CASSPFGGSQWGNTIYF
many,TRBD2,TRBJ2-7,TRBV28,TGTGCCAGCACGATCTCAACTAGCGGTCTCTACGAGCAGTACTTC,CASTISTSGLYEQYF
NA,NA,TRBJ2-7,TRBV10-2,TGCGCCAGCAGTACAGGGCAACGCTCCTACGAGCAGTACTTC,CASSTGQRSYEQYF
NA,NA,TRBJ2-2,TRBV12-3/TRBV12-4,TGTGCCAGCAGTGAACAGGTTTTCACCGGGGAGCTGTTTTTT,CASSEQVFTGELFF
NA,TRBD1,TRBJ2-1,TRBV7-9,TGTGCCAGCAGCTGGGACCGGGACAGGGATCGCAATGAGCAGTTCTTC,CASSWDRDRDRNEQFF
NA,TRBD1,TRBJ1-2,TRBV15,TGTGCCACCAGCAGAGATCAGGCAGGGGGCTATGGCTACACCTTC,CATSRDQAGGYGYTF
many,NA,TRBJ1-4,TRBV12-3/TRBV12-4,TGTGCCAGCAGTTTGGAGGGGCTGACTAATGAAAAACTGTTTTTT,CASSLEGLTNEKLFF
NA,NA,TRBJ2-7,TRBV7-2,TGTGCCAGCAGCCAAGCGACTAGTCGGGGCTACGAGCAGTACTTC,CASSQATSRGYEQYF
many,TRBD1,TRBJ1-1,TRBV30,TGTGCCTGGAGTGAAGGGGGCGCACGGACTGAAGCTTTCTTT,CAWSEGGARTEAFF
NA,NA,TRBJ2-1,TRBV29-1,TGCAGCGTTCAGAGCCCAGAAGGTGAGCAGTTCTTC,CSVQSPEGEQFF
few,NA,TRBJ2-1,TRBV28,TGTGCCAGCAGTTACCCTGGGCAGTTCTTC,CASSYPGQFF
many,NA,TRBJ2-7,TRBV5-1,TGCGCCAGCAGCCGGCCGGGACTTTCTAGCGAGCAGTACTTC,CASSRPGLSSEQYF
NA,NA,TRBJ2-7,TRBV7-2,TGTGCCTGCAGCTTGCAGCCGGGACGCGAGCAGTACTTC,CACSLQPGREQYF
NA,TRBD1,TRBJ2-2,TRBV20-1,TGCAGTGCTAGGAGACAGGGGCAGAAAAACACCGGGGAGCTGTTTTTT,CSARRQGQKNTGELFF
NA,NA,TRBJ1-4,TRBV6-9,TGTGCCAGCAGTTCTAGAGTCGCCGGCTCTAATGAAAAACTGTTTTTT,CASSSRVAGSNEKLFF
NA,TRBD2,TRBJ2-1,TRBV7-2,TGTGCCAGCAGCTGGGGTAGCGGGAGGTCCAAGGATGAGCAGTTCTTC,CASSWGSGRSKDEQFF
many,TRBD1,TRBJ2-7,TRBV12-3/TRBV12-4,TGTGCCAGCAGTTCCACCCGAAGGACAGGAGTCTACGAGCAGTACTTC,CASSSTRRTGVYEQYF
many,TRBD1,TRBJ2-1,TRBV7-2,TGTGCCAGCAGCCCAGGGACAGGAGGGTACAATGAGCAGTTCTTC,CASSPGTGGYNEQFF
NA,TRBD2,TRBJ2-7,TRBV20-1,TGCAGTACAAGCGGGATGATGATTTCGCAGTACTTC,CSTSGMMISQYF
few,NA,TRBJ2-7,TRBV20-1,TGCAGTGCTAGACCGAAGGACAGTTACGAGCAGTACTTC,CSARPKDSYEQYF
many,NA,TRBJ1-5,TRBV20-1,TGCAGTGCTAGAAGGGGAGGCGATCAGCCCCAGCATTTT,CSARRGGDQPQHF
many,NA,TRBJ2-5,TRBV7-9,TGTGCCAGCAGCCACTCCCGGGACTACCAAGAGACCCAGTACTTC,CASSHSRDYQETQYF
few,NA,TRBJ2-1,TRBV19,TGTGCCAGTAGTATAGAGAGGGGGTCTGAGCAGTTCTTC,CASSIERGSEQFF
NA,NA,TRBJ1-1,TRBV11-2,TGTGCCAGCAGCTTAGATAGGGGAAGAGCTGAAGCTTTCTTT,CASSLDRGRAEAFF
many,TRBD2,TRBJ2-7,TRBV28,TGTGCCAGCAGTACAAGCGGGAGGCGCTACGAGCAGTACTTC,CASSTSGRRYEQYF
many,TRBD2,TRBJ2-7,TRBV11-2,TGTGCCAGCAGCTTTGGCGGGAGGGCCTACGAGCAGTACTTC,CASSFGGRAYEQYF
NA,NA,TRBJ2-7,TRBV29-1,TGCAGCGTTGGAGGGCAGGGCTCCTACGAGCAGTACTTC,CSVGGQGSYEQYF
NA,TRBD2,TRBJ2-7,TRBV5-6,TGTGCCAGCAGGCCCGGGACTAGCGGGAGAAACGAGCAGTACTTC,CASRPGTSGRNEQYF
few,NA,TRBJ1-5,TRBV4-1,TGCGCCAGCAGCCAATTTGGGCGGGGCAATCAGCCCCAGCATTTT,CASSQFGRGNQPQHF
few,NA,TRBJ1-5,TRBV6-1,TGTGCCAGCAGTGACCTACATGGCAGCAATCAGCCCCAGCATTTT,CASSDLHGSNQPQHF
many,TRBD2,TRBJ2-3,TRBV5-1,TGTGCCAGCAGCGGGCGGACTAGCGGGACAGATACGCAGTATTTT,CASSGRTSGTDTQYF
many,TRBD1,TRBJ2-7,TRBV18,TGTGCCAGCTCGACGGGAACGACAGGGTCCCAGCAGTACTTC,CASSTGTTGSQQYF
NA,TRBD2,TRBJ2-2,TRBV20-1,TGCAGTTTCCTAGCGGGAGCCGGGGAGCTGTTTTTT,CSFLAGAGELFF
many,NA,TRBJ1-6,TRBV10-3,TGTGCCATCAGTGACTACAGACAGGCGTCACCCCTCCACTTT,CAISDYRQASPLHF
many,TRBD1,TRBJ2-7,TRBV20-1,TGCAGTGCTAGAGGTGGGGACAGTCTTCGCTACGAGCAGTACTTC,CSARGGDSLRYEQYF